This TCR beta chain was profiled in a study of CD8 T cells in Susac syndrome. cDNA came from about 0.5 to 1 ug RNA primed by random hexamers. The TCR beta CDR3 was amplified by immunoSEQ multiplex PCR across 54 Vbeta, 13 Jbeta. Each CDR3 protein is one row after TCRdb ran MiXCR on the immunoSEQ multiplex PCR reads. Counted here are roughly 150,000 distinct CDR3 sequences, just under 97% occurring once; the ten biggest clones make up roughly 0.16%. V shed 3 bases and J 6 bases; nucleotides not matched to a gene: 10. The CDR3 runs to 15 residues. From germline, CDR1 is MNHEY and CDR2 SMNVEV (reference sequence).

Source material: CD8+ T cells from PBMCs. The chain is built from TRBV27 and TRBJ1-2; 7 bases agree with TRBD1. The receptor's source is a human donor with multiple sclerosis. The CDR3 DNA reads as TGTGCCAGCAGTTTGGGACAGTCCATACAACATGGCTACACCTTC. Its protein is CASSLGQSIQHGYTF.